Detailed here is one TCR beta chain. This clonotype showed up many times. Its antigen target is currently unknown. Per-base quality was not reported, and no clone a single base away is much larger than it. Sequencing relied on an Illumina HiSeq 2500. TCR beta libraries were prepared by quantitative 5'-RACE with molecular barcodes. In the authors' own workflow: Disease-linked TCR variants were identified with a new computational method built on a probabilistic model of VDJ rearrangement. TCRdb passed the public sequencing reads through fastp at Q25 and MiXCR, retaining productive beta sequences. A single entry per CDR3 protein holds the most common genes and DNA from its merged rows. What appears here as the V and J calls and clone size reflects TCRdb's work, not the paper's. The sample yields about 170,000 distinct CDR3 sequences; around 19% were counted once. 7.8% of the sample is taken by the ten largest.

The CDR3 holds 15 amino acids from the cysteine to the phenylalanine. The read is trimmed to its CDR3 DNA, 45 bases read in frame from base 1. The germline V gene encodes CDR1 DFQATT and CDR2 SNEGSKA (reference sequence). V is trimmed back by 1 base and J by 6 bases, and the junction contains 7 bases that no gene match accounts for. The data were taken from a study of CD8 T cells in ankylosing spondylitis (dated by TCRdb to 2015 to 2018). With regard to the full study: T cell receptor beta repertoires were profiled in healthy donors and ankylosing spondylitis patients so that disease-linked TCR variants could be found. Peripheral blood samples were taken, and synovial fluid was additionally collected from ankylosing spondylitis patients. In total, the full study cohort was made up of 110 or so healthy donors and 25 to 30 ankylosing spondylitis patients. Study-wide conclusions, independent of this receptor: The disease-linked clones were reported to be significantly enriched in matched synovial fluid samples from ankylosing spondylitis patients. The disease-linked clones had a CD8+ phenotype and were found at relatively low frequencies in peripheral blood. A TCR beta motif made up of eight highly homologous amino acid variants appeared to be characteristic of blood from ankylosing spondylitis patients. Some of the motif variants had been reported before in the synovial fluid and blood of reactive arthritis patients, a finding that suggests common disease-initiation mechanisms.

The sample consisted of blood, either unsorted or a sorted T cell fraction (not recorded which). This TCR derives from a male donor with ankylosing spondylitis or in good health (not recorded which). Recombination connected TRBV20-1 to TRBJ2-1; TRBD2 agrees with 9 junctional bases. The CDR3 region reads CSARGLAAHPNEQFF. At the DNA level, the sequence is TGCAGTGCTAGAGGACTAGCGGCCCACCCCAATGAGCAGTTCTTC.